This T cell receptor beta chain was captured in a study of CD8+CD57+ T cells in acquired aplastic anemia. This clonotype is categorized as medium-sized. Between the trimmed V and J ends, which lost 5 bases and 7 bases, there was a span of 12 bases. Germline assignment: CDR1 LNHDA and CDR2 SQIVND (reference sequence). The CDR3 consists of 13 residues. According to the study, genomic DNA was the template for TCR beta VDJ and CDR3 profiling. TCRdb itself ran the reads through MiXCR, one entry per CDR3 protein. The sample carries approximately 58,000 distinct CDR3 sequences, approximately 52% recorded once. Patients chosen for sequencing had shown CD8+CD57+ cell expansion by flow cytometry. There were no patients without severe acquired aplastic anemia.

The rearrangement links TRBV19 to TRBJ2-1; no clear D. The sequenced sample was sorted CD4+, CD8+, or CD8+CD57+ T cells (not recorded which) from PBMCs. The TCR was taken from a human donor with aplastic anemia. In DNA, the CDR3 is TGTGCCAGTAGTGTCAGCTTGGTAAATGAGCAGTTCTTC. Translation gives CASSVSLVNEQFF.